This T cell receptor beta chain derives from a study of blood T cell repertoires in COVID-19. This CDR3 has 12 amino acids. CDR1 SGHNT and CDR2 YYREEE come from the germline V gene (reference sequence). V lost 2 bases, J lost 6 bases, and 5 bases lay in between. Under the authors' procedure: Reference gene primer amplification gave nucleated cell count estimates. Profiled with immunoSEQ multiplex PCR; TCRdb holds only in-frame clones, not every one. Clone size and V and J calls were adopted from that table, with D and trimming inferred from the DNA. This sample has hundreds of thousands of clones, with roughly nine tenths found just once. A few counts support this clone.

The V gene is TRBV5-4, the J gene TRBJ2-2; the D is unclear. The receptor was derived from a man aged 18 to 30 with COVID-19, enrolled during active disease. Sequenced sample: peripheral blood. CDR3 bases: TGTGCCAGCAGCTTTCTAGCCGGGGAGCTGTTTTTT. It translates to CASSFLAGELFF.